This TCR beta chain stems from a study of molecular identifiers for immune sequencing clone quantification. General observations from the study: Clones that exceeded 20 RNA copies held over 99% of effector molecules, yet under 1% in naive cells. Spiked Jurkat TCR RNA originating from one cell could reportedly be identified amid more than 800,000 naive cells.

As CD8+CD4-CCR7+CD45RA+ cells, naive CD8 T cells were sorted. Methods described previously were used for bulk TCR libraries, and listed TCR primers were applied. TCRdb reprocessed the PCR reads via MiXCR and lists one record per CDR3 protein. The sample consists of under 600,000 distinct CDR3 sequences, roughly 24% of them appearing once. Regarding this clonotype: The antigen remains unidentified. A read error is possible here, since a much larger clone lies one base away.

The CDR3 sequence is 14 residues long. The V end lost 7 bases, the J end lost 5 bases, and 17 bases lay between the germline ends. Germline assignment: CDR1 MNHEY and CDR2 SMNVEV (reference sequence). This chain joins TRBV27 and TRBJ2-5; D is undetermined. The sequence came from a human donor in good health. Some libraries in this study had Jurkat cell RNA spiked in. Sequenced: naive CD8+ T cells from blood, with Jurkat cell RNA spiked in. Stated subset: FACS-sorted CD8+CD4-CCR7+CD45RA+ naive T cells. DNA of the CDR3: TGTGCCAGCAATCCGCTGGAAGGTATTGAGACCCAGTACTTC. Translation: CASNPLEGIETQYF.